Each of the 8 T cell receptor beta chains below was sequenced from the same sample in a study of blood T cell repertoires in COVID-19. Sequenced by immunoSEQ multiplex PCR; TCRdb stores in-frame clones only, minus some. The sample has 100,000 or so clones, 85% to 90% seen once; the top ten hold roughly 13%. The specimen was peripheral blood. The receptors were sampled from a woman in her sixties in a cohort sampled during active or convalescent COVID-19.

V and J are TRBV10-3 and TRBJ1-2; no clear D. Trimming took 4 bases from V and 8 from J, leaving 11 bases between them. The CDR3 spans 12 residues. Germline V gene data show CDR1 as ENHRY and CDR2 as SYGVKD. The CDR3 protein is CAISGGQRGYTF. CDR3 coding DNA: TGTGCCATCAGTGGCGGCCAGAGGGGCTACACCTTC.

This clone was counted only a few times. The genes are TRBV6-1 and TRBJ2-3; D is ambiguous. The CDR3 is made up of 15 amino acids. Trimming removed 0 bases at V and 4 bases at J, with 11 bases between. From germline, CDR1 is MNHNS and CDR2 SASEGT. CDR3 protein: CASSEARERPDTQYF. The CDR3 DNA sequence: TGTGCCAGCAGTGAAGCAAGAGAGAGGCCAGATACGCAGTATTTT.

The chain carries TRBV3-1 (or the pseudogene TRBV3-2) and TRBJ2-5, with 8 bases that match TRBD2. Trimming at V came to 3 bases and at J to 3 bases, leaving 9 bases not matched to a gene. CDR3 size: 16 residues. The germline gives CDR1 LGHDT, CDR2 YNNKEL (reference sequence). This CDR3 reads CASSQRGAGGEETQYF. CDR3 DNA sequence: TGTGCCAGCAGCCAGAGAGGGGCGGGAGGCGAAGAGACCCAGTACTTC.

V gene TRBV24-1 combines with J gene TRBJ2-2; 13 bases agree with TRBD2. V was pared by 4 bases and J by 4 bases, with 8 bases of the junction left unmatched. Germline V CDR1 and CDR2: KGHDR, SFDVKD. This CDR3 has 18 residues. The CDR3 here is CATSDSGLAGYPTGELFF. In DNA, the CDR3 is TGTGCCACCAGTGACTCGGGACTAGCGGGGTACCCCACCGGGGAGCTGTTTTTT.

The CDR3 DNA follows: TGTGCCCCGGGAGGGTTTTTCCCCTTCTACGAGCAGTACTTC. It is translated as CAPGGFFPFYEQYF. The chain recombines TRBV21-1 with TRBJ2-7; the D call TRBD2 from the table was never checked on the DNA. TRBV21-1 is reported as a pseudogene. This CDR3 has 14 residues.

This clone turned up a few times. The J gene is TRBJ2-1, the V gene TRBV5-1; possible D gene TRBD2, 5 bases. Germline CDR1 and CDR2: SGHRS and YFSETQ. V gave up 4 bases and J gave up 5 bases, with 19 bases separating them. This CDR3 comprises 16 residues. The CDR3 spells CASSLGLAVRNNEQFF. DNA for the CDR3: TGCGCCAGCAGCCTTGGACTGGCAGTCCGGAACAATGAGCAGTTCTTC.

V gene TRBV5-1 combines with J gene TRBJ2-3; the match to TRBD1 covers 7 bases. CDR3 length: 13 residues. Germline CDR1 SGHRS, CDR2 YFSETQ. With V trimmed by 5 bases and J by 0 bases, 0 bases remained unmatched. As DNA, the CDR3 is TGCGCCAGCAGGACAGGGAGCACAGATACGCAGTATTTT. Translation gives CASRTGSTDTQYF. Full variable domain (remainder filled in from reference TRBV5-1 and TRBJ2-3): KAGVTQTPRYLIKTRGQQVTLSCSPISGHRSVSWYQQTPGQGLQFLFEYFSETQRNKGNFPGRFSGRQFSNSRSEMNVSTLELGDSALYLCASRTGSTDTQYFGPGTRLTVL.

J is TRBJ1-2 and V is TRBV6-5, with 8 bases identical to TRBD1. Germline V gives CDR1 MNHEY, CDR2 SVGAGI. V lost 6 bases, J lost 8 bases, and 11 bases stayed unmatched. The CDR3 extends over 14 amino acids. The CDR3 protein is CASSNGQGFRGYTF. The CDR3 coding sequence is TGTGCCAGCAGCAATGGACAGGGCTTCAGGGGCTACACCTTC.